The 14 T cell receptor beta chains below come from one sample, sequenced in a study of T cell responses to AZD1222 COVID-19 vaccine. TCRdb's table, derived via immunoSEQ multiplex PCR, lists solely in-frame clones and lacks some. The profile shows approximately 97,000 clones, around 93% of them singletons. Sequenced material: peripheral blood, taken on day 0 of AZD1222 vaccination. The source is an adult in good health.

The rearrangement links TRBV24-1 to TRBJ2-2; tentatively, D is TRBD1 (6 bases). Germline lookup yields CDR1 KGHDR and CDR2 SFDVKD. The V and J ends lost 2 bases and 8 bases respectively, with 11 bases between them. The CDR3 spans 14 residues. The CDR3 nucleotides are TGTGCCACCAGTGATTACCGAGGGGGTGGGGAGCTGTTTTTT. It specifies CATSDYRGGGELFF.

This chain uses TRBV6-4 with TRBJ2-3; D perhaps matches TRBD1 (6 bases). The CDR3 has 14 residues. CDR1 is MRHNA and CDR2 is SNTAGT in the germline V gene. Trimming cost V 4 bases and J 3 bases, with 11 bases left between them. For the CDR3, the DNA is TGTGCCAGCAGTGCCCAGGGGACGACAGATACGCAGTATTTT. Amino acid sequence: CASSAQGTTDTQYF.

This chain joins TRBV5-6 and TRBJ1-2, with 7 bases identical to TRBD1. CDR3 size: 15 residues. Germline CDR1 reads SGHDT; CDR2 reads YYEEEE. Trimming removed 0 bases from V and 0 bases from J; junction bases left unmatched: 2. CDR3 sequence reads: CASSLGTGANYGYTF. CDR3 sequence (DNA): TGTGCCAGCAGCTTGGGGACAGGTGCTAACTATGGCTACACCTTC. Full variable domain (remainder filled in from reference TRBV5-6 and TRBJ1-2): DAGVTQSPTHLIKTRGQQVTLRCSPKSGHDTVSWYQQALGQGPQFIFQYYEEEERQRGNFPDRFSGHQFPNYSSELNVNALLLGDSALYLCASSLGTGANYGYTFGSGTRLTVV.

The gene calls are TRBV27 and TRBJ2-5, with a tentative D call TRBD1 (5 bases). V was trimmed by 4 bases and J by 3 bases, leaving 12 bases between them. There are 14 residues in the CDR3. The germline V gene has CDR1 MNHEY and CDR2 SMNVEV (reference sequence). For the CDR3, the DNA is TGTGCCAGCAGTTCGATAGGGGCTGAAGAGACCCAGTACTTC. Amino acid sequence: CASSSIGAEETQYF.

This chain links TRBV6-5 with TRBJ1-4; 8 bases map to TRBD1. Germline values: CDR1 MNHEY, CDR2 SVGAGI. This CDR3 has 15 amino acids. Losses at the gene ends were 2 bases for V and 5 bases for J; bases not matched to a gene: 4. Here the CDR3 reads CASSYQDRENEKLFF. DNA of the CDR3: TGTGCCAGCAGTTACCAGGACAGGGAGAATGAAAAACTGTTTTTT.

The rearrangement links TRBV28 to TRBJ1-1; TRBD1 is a possible D gene (6 bases). From germline, CDR1 is MDHEN and CDR2 SYDVKM. Trimming stripped 7 bases from V and 8 bases from J, with 11 bases between. The length of the CDR3 is 11 residues. The CDR3 DNA reads TGTGCCAGCAACTTAGACAGGGAAGCTTTCTTT. Amino acids: CASNLDREAFF.

The chain carries TRBV28 and TRBJ2-1, with 7 nucleotides matching TRBD2. Germline V lookup: CDR1 MDHEN, CDR2 SYDVKM. The V segment lost 8 bases and the J segment 0 bases; nucleotides outside the gene matches: 13. The CDR3 consists of 17 residues. CDR3 bases: TGTGCCAGCTCTCTACCGGGGGGTTCTAGCTCCTACAATGAGCAGTTCTTC. It is translated as CASSLPGGSSSYNEQFF.

J is TRBJ1-2 and V is TRBV3-1 (or the pseudogene TRBV3-2); 11 bases map to TRBD1. V shed 3 bases and J 5 bases; nucleotides not matched to a gene: 5. The length of the CDR3 is 15 residues. Germline V gives CDR1 LGHDT, CDR2 YNNKEL (reference sequence). In DNA, the CDR3 is TGTGCCAGCAGCCAGACGGACAGGGGGCTTTATGGCTACACCTTC. This encodes CASSQTDRGLYGYTF.

The rearrangement joins TRBV28 to TRBJ2-3; maybe TRBD1 (6 bases). This CDR3 is 13 amino acids long. Germline CDR1 and CDR2: MDHEN and SYDVKM. Trimming removed 6 bases at V and 3 bases at J, with 10 bases between. CDR3 nucleotides: TGTGCCAGCAGCCTACAGGGAACAGATACGCAGTATTTT. Amino acids: CASSLQGTDTQYF. Using reference TRBV28 and TRBJ2-3 for the parts outside the CDR3, the full variable domain is DVKVTQSSRYLVKRTGEKVFLECVQDMDHENMFWYRQDPGLGLRLIYFSYDVKMKEKGDIPEGYSVSREKKERFSLILESASTNQTSMYLCASSLQGTDTQYFGPGTRLTVL.

This chain connects TRBV19 to TRBJ2-7; possible D gene TRBD2, 5 bases. The V end was cut by 5 bases, the J end by 2 bases, with 19 bases between. From germline, CDR1 is LNHDA and CDR2 SQIVND (reference sequence). The CDR3 extends over 16 amino acids. As DNA, the CDR3 is TGTGCCAGTAGTTCAAATCACCTAGCTGTTCCCTACGAGCAGTACTTC. The encoded protein is CASSSNHLAVPYEQYF. Complete variable domain (other parts from reference TRBV19 and TRBJ2-7): DGGITQSPKYLFRKEGQNVTLSCEQNLNHDAMYWYRQDPGQGLRLIYYSQIVNDFQKGDIAEGYSVSREKKESFPLTVTSAQKNPTAFYLCASSSNHLAVPYEQYFGPGTRLTVT.

The CDR3 DNA follows: TGTGCCAGCAGCGTAGGCAGGGGGGAGCAGTACTTC. It codes for CASSVGRGEQYF. This chain links TRBV9 with TRBJ2-7, with 7 bases matching TRBD1. Germline lookup yields CDR1 SGDLS and CDR2 YYNGEE. This CDR3 comprises 12 residues. V shed 0 bases, J shed 7 bases, and the junction held 1 base outside the gene matches.

This chain joins TRBV28 and TRBJ2-7; 8 nucleotides match TRBD2. The V and J ends lost 5 bases and 2 bases, in that order; junction bases with no gene match: 8. Germline V lookup: CDR1 MDHEN, CDR2 SYDVKM. The CDR3 sequence is 15 residues long. This CDR3 is CASSPWGSGTYEQYF. In DNA form, the CDR3 reads TGTGCCAGCAGTCCTTGGGGTAGCGGGACCTACGAGCAGTACTTC.

This chain uses TRBV25-1 with TRBJ1-3; unclear D gene. V was pared by 4 bases and J by 2 bases, with 9 bases between. CDR3 length: 14 residues. CDR1 MGHDK and CDR2 SYGVNS come from the germline V gene. The DNA for the CDR3 is TGTGCCAGCAGTGCGAGCGGAGCTGGAAACACCATATATTTT. This encodes CASSASGAGNTIYF.

The chain has TRBV7-2 and TRBJ1-4, with D maybe TRBD1 (6 bases). CDR3 length: 15 residues. V lost 1 base to trimming and J lost 3 bases, with 9 bases between them. CDR1 is SGHTA, CDR2 FQGNSA, per germline. This chain's CDR3 is CASSLGGPANEKLFF. The DNA of the CDR3 is TGTGCCAGCAGCTTAGGGGGGCCGGCTAATGAAAAACTGTTTTTT.